Below, 14 T cell receptor beta chains from the same sample are listed, as sequenced in a study of tumor and adjacent non-tumor tissue in lung cancer. The template was RNA from unsorted bulk tissue. More than 3 cm separated this lung sample from the edge of the tumor. Three rounds of nested PCR, following a modified ARM-PCR protocol, produced the TCRbeta library. TCRdb re-derived calls from the multiplex PCR reads in MiXCR, one entry per CDR3 protein. This table has fewer than 55,000 distinct CDR3 sequences, around 67% appearing once. Sequencing input: distant non-tumor lung tissue. Receptor source: a woman aged 40 to 50 with non-small cell lung cancer.

A word on this clonotype: At one end, the junction sequence differs from germline, possibly due to a read error. The chain is built from TRBV12-3 or TRBV12-4 and TRBJ2-1; D ambiguous. The CDR3 length is 15 residues. The CDR3 protein is CASNSSEASYNEQFF. The CDR3 region has the DNA TGTGCCAGCAATTCCAGCGAGGCCTCCTACAATGAACAGTTCTTC.

Notes on this clonotype: In this CDR3 the conserved last residue, phenylalanine or tryptophan, is missing, so a read error is likely. This sequence joins TRBV6-5 and TRBJ1-1; D possibly corresponds to TRBD1 (5 bases). The CDR3 covers 13 residues. Trimming removed 6 bases from V and 6 bases from J, with 14 bases in between. CDR1 and CDR2 (germline): MNHEY, SVGAGI. CDR3 DNA sequence: TGTGCCAGCAGCCGGACACCAAACGCTGAAGCTTTCTTG. Its protein is CASSRTPNAEAFL.

Concerning this clonotype: Germline and junction disagree at one end, which may indicate a read error. J is TRBJ2-1 and V is TRBV29-1, with 7 bases that match TRBD2. This CDR3 is built from 15 residues. From germline, CDR1 is SQVTM and CDR2 ANQGSEA. For the CDR3, the DNA is TGCAGCGTTGAAGATCCGCGCGGGAGAAACAATGAGCAATCCTTC. Its translation: CSVEDPRGRNNEQSF.

This clonotype was counted ten times or more. V usage is TRBV5-1 and J usage is TRBJ2-1; a possible D gene is TRBD1 (7 bases). The CDR3 extends over 16 amino acids. V dropped 4 bases and J dropped 3 bases, with 17 bases sitting between them. Germline CDR1 and CDR2: SGHRS and YFSETQ. CDR3 loop: CASSPAQGGNYNEQFF. As DNA, the CDR3 is TGCGCCAGCAGCCCTGCCCAGGGGGGCAACTACAATGAGCAGTTCTTC.

This sequence joins TRBV20-1 and TRBJ2-7; TRBD2 is a possible D gene (6 bases). The germline V gene has CDR1 DFQATT and CDR2 SNEGSKA (reference sequence). The CDR3 consists of 12 residues. V lost 0 bases and J 13 bases, leaving 16 bases between the germline ends. The CDR3 DNA follows: TGCAGTGCTAGAGATTCCGGGAGAGGTACCTACTTC. This translates into CSARDSGRGTYF.

With respect to this clonotype: Mismatch with germline at one junction end may stem from a read error. The V call is TRBV11-3, the J call TRBJ2-2; D not resolved. The CDR3 is made up of 13 amino acids. Looked up from germline, CDR1 is SGHNT and CDR2 is YENEEA. The CDR3 spells CANSPGEVGELFF. The DNA of the CDR3 is TGCGCCAACAGCCCCGGCGAGGTCGGGGAGCTGTTTTTT.

This sequence joins TRBV7-9 and TRBJ1-1; D is perhaps TRBD1 (6 bases). V dropped 2 bases and J dropped 0 bases, with 16 bases sitting between them. The germline CDR1 and CDR2 sequences are SEHNR and FQNEAQ (reference sequence). This CDR3 has 17 residues. The CDR3 loop is CASSLPSIGGLNTEAFF. In DNA, the CDR3 is TGTGCCAGCAGCTTACCGTCCATAGGGGGATTGAACACTGAAGCTTTCTTT.

The chain is built from TRBV11-3 and TRBJ2-3; 7 nucleotides match TRBD2. The trim removed 9 bases at V and 8 bases at J, leaving 8 bases unmatched. The CDR3 sequence is 12 residues long. The germline CDR1 and CDR2 sequences are SGHNT and YENEEA. This CDR3 reads CARSREAGTQYF. Written as DNA, the CDR3 is TGTGCCAGGAGCCGGGAGGCTGGTACGCAGTATTTT.

As for this clonotype: Germline and junction disagree at one end, which may indicate a read error. This chain connects TRBV6-1 to TRBJ2-3; no clear D gene. This CDR3 comprises 13 residues. CDR1 and CDR2 from the germline V gene are MNHNS and SASEGT. The CDR3 DNA reads TGTTCCAGCAGTCAATTCATCCCAGATACGCAGTATTTT. It yields the protein CSSSQFIPDTQYF.

This clonotype was picked up one time. A junction end diverges from the germline sequence, so it may reflect a read error. V is TRBV6-5 and J is TRBJ1-5, with 7 bases identical to TRBD1. Per germline, CDR1 MNHEY and CDR2 SVGAGI. CDR3 length: 14 residues. The CDR3 protein is CASRSGQDIQPQHF. The CDR3, as DNA: TGTGCCAGCAGATCAGGACAGGATATTCAGCCCCAGCATTTC.

CDR3 sequence reads: CASCKPQGLETQYF. Here the CDR3 DNA reads TGCGCCAGCTGCAAGCCACAGGGATTAGAGACCCAGTACTTC. This rearrangement joins TRBV4-1 to TRBJ2-5; possibly TRBD1 for D (6 bases). This CDR3 is built from 14 residues. Trimming left V 8 bases short and J 4 bases short, with 17 bases between. Germline CDR1 and CDR2: MGHRA and YSYEKL.

Turning to this clonotype: Relative to the germline gene, one junction end is altered; a read error may explain this. V and J are TRBV11-1 and TRBJ2-1; TRBD1 might be the D (6 bases). The CDR3 covers 17 residues. CDR1 and CDR2 (germline): SGHAT, FQDESV (reference sequence). The CDR3 DNA reads TGTGCCAGCAGCTTAAGAGTCACGCCGACAGGATACAATGCGCAGTTCTTC. Its protein is CASSLRVTPTGYNAQFF.

The chain couples TRBV6-2 or TRBV6-3 to TRBJ1-5, with 9 bases identical to TRBD1. Losses at the gene ends were 8 bases for V and 5 bases for J; bases not matched to a gene: 16. Germline values: CDR1 MNHEY, CDR2 SVGEGT. The CDR3 spans 17 residues. DNA of the CDR3: TGTGCCAGCGGACCCATCCGGGACAGGGCAAGAGATCAGCCCCAGCATTTT. This gives the protein CASGPIRDRARDQPQHF.

To note about this clonotype: A much larger clone lies a single base off, so this may be a read error. This chain uses TRBV30 with TRBJ2-2; unclear D gene. This CDR3 contains 14 residues. The germline V gene encodes CDR1 GTSNPN and CDR2 SVGIG (reference sequence). The ends were cut back, 1 base at V and 5 bases at J, with 11 bases in the middle. In nucleotides, the CDR3 is TGTGCCTGGAGTGAAAGGATGGAAACCGGGGAGCTGTTTTTT. Translating it yields CAWSERMETGELFF.